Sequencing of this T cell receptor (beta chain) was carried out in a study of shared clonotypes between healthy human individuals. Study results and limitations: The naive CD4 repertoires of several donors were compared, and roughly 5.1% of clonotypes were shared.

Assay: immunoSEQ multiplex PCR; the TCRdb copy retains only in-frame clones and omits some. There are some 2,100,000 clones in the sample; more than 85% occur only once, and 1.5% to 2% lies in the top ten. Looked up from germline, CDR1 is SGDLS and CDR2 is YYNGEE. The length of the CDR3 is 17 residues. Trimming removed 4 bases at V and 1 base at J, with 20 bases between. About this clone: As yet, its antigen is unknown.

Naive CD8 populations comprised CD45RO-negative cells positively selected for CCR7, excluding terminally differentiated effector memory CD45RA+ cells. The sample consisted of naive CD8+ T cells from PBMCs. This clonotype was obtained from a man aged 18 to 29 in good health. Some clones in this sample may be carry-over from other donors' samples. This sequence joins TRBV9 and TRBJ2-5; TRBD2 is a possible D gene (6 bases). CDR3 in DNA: TGTGCCAGCAGCCGTGAAATGGGGGAGGAGGCCCAAGAGACCCAGTACTTC. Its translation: CASSREMGEEAQETQYF.